The source of this T cell receptor beta chain is a study of T cell responses to AZD1222 COVID-19 vaccine. TCRdb's copy holds only in-frame clones and misses some; the assay was immunoSEQ multiplex PCR. The sample shows about 170,000 clones, around 89% of them seen only once. With regard to this clone: Antigen: not known.

General observations from the study: Just a handful of people given AZD1222 tested seropositive at baseline. Donors skewed white British and female; clonal diversity was possibly underestimated.

This clonotype was obtained from an adult who received the MenACWY meningococcal vaccine as a control. The sample was peripheral blood, taken 28 days after the second dose of the MenACWY control vaccine.

As DNA, the CDR3 is TGTGCCAGCACCCCGGACAGGGAAGGCACCGGGGAGCTGTTTTTT. Protein: CASTPDREGTGELFF. The genes are TRBV6-5 and TRBJ2-2; TRBD1 matches 8 bases. Germline V gene lookup returns CDR1 MNHEY and CDR2 SVGAGI. The CDR3 covers 15 residues. V was pared by 7 bases and J by 4 bases, with 8 bases of the junction left unmatched.